The rows below give T cell receptor beta chains drawn from one sample of a study of regulatory T cells in long-lasting Graves disease. Using its own MiXCR run on the multiplex PCR reads, TCRdb lists one record per CDR3 protein. Of some 370,000 distinct CDR3 sequences listed, around 21% are singletons. The sample here was peripheral blood mononuclear cells (PBMCs), taken when the disease was refractory, from a patient treated with antithyroid drugs. The receptor set was obtained from a female donor with Graves disease. Each CDR3 is given with its conserved first and last residue. The D gene is left open where the match is weak. The size of a clone is reported for some rows only, either as once, few or many, or as a class for expanded clones.

DNA	CDR3	size	V	J	D
TGTGCCAGCATTGGGTTCCGGGGCGCCACGGAGACCCAGTACTTC	CASIGFRGATETQYF	many	TRBV2	TRBJ2-5	-
TGCGCCAGCAGCCCTATATACCCAGGGGGCCCAGAGACCCAGTACTTC	CASSPIYPGGPETQYF	-	TRBV4-3	TRBJ2-5	TRBD1
TGCGCCAGCAGCTTGGAGGGGGCGGCTGAAGCTTTCTTT	CASSLEGAAEAFF	few	TRBV5-1	TRBJ1-1	TRBD1
TGTGCCAGCAGCGGTCCGGGACAGGGCATCGGGGAGCTGTTTTTT	CASSGPGQGIGELFF	once	TRBV7-9	TRBJ2-2	TRBD1
TGTGCCAGCAGCCGTGGGACAGGGCACTACGAGCAGTACTTC	CASSRGTGHYEQYF	many	TRBV27	TRBJ2-7	TRBD1
TGCAGTGCTAGCCGGGACAGGGACACTGAAGCTTTCTTT	CSASRDRDTEAFF	-	TRBV20-1	TRBJ1-1	TRBD1
TGCAGCGTTGTTTGGGGATATAACACTGAAGCTTTCTTT	CSVVWGYNTEAFF	few	TRBV29-1	TRBJ1-1	-
TGTGCCAGCAGTTTTAGGGCACTAGATACGCAGTATTTT	CASSFRALDTQYF	few	TRBV27	TRBJ2-3	-
TGTGCCAGCTCGGGATGGCAGGGGGGGGTGAACACTGAAGCTTTCTTT	CASSGWQGGVNTEAFF	few	TRBV18	TRBJ1-1	TRBD1
TGTGCCAGCAGCTCCAGACGACGGGACAGGGCCGGCGCGGGCAATCAGCCCCAGCATTTT	CASSSRRRDRAGAGNQPQHF	-	TRBV11-1	TRBJ1-5	TRBD1
TGTGCCAGCAGTTTGCCCCGGAGGGGGAGCGCCTACGAGCAGTACTTC	CASSLPRRGSAYEQYF	many	TRBV28	TRBJ2-7	-
TGTGCCAGCAGTGACAGGGGGGAAAACTATGGCTACACCTTC	CASSDRGENYGYTF	-	TRBV12-3/TRBV12-4	TRBJ1-2	TRBD1
TGTGCCAGCAGCTTAGTTGTGGGGGTGCTAGATGGCTACACCTTC	CASSLVVGVLDGYTF	few	TRBV11-2	TRBJ1-2	-
TGTGCCAGCAGCCAAGACAGGGTCTCCTACGAGCAGTACTTC	CASSQDRVSYEQYF	many	TRBV4-3	TRBJ2-7	TRBD1
TGCGCCAGCAGCCAAGATGAAAGGGGTAACTATGGCTACACCTTC	CASSQDERGNYGYTF	-	TRBV4-1	TRBJ1-2	-
TGTGCCAGCAGGGGACAGGGGTCGCCCTACGAGCAGTACTTC	CASRGQGSPYEQYF	-	TRBV5-6	TRBJ2-7	TRBD1
TGTGCCAGCAGCTCACTAGCGGGAGGCCTCTACGAGCAGTACTTC	CASSSLAGGLYEQYF	once	TRBV7-9	TRBJ2-7	TRBD2
TGTGCCAGCAGTTTAGCGAGGCCCGGGACCGGGGAGCTGTTTTTT	CASSLARPGTGELFF	once	TRBV12-3/TRBV12-4	TRBJ2-2	-
TGTGCCTGGAGTACGGGCATTAATTCACCCCTCCACTTT	CAWSTGINSPLHF	-	TRBV30	TRBJ1-6	-
TGTGCCACCCGTAAACAAGGGGCCCCAGGGGGCTACACCTTC	CATRKQGAPGGYTF	-	TRBV19	TRBJ1-2	-
TGTGCCAGCAGCTTTACGGGGGCTTCAAGTACGTCACCCCTCCACTTT	CASSFTGASSTSPLHF	-	TRBV7-2	TRBJ1-6	-
TGTGCCAGCGGACCTTCGGAGAACACTGAAGCTTTCTTT	CASGPSENTEAFF	many	TRBV12-3/TRBV12-4	TRBJ1-1	-
TGTGCCAGCAGTTTCCTGCCCGGACAGGGGGCTTTCTACGAGCAGTACTTC	CASSFLPGQGAFYEQYF	once	TRBV28	TRBJ2-7	TRBD1
TGTGCCAGCGGCCCGAGCGGTGCGGCCACCGGGGAGCTGTTTTTT	CASGPSGAATGELFF	many	TRBV12-3/TRBV12-4	TRBJ2-2	-
TGTGCCAGCAGCGCTCGAGGGGGTCAAAACAATCAGCCCCAGCATTTT	CASSARGGQNNQPQHF	many	TRBV2	TRBJ1-5	-
TGTGCCAGCAGGAGCCAGGGGGCGACCACAGAGACCCAGTACTTC	CASRSQGATTETQYF	many	TRBV2	TRBJ2-5	TRBD1
TGTGCCAGCAGCTTAGCCCGGGAGTACGAGCAGTACTTC	CASSLAREYEQYF	many	TRBV7-6	TRBJ2-7	-
TGTGCCACCGGATACAGTGGGGCCGGGGAGCTGTTTTTT	CATGYSGAGELFF	-	TRBV19	TRBJ2-2	-
TGCAGCGTTGACGTGGATGGCTACATCTTC	CSVDVDGYIF	-	TRBV29-1	TRBJ1-2	-
-	CSVGQGNQLHF	few	TRBV29-1	TRBJ1-5	-
TGTGCCAGCAGTGGTAGAAACAGGGACCACGAGCAGTTCTTC	CASSGRNRDHEQFF	-	TRBV6-1	TRBJ2-1	-
TGCGCCAGCAGCCAAGTCCTGGGCGGGAGAGGCCCTGGGGCAAGATACGAGCAGTACTTC	CASSQVLGGRGPGARYEQYF	few	TRBV4-1	TRBJ2-7	TRBD2
TGTGCCAGCAGCTTAGTTTCGGCGGACACCGGGGAGCTGTTTTTT	CASSLVSADTGELFF	few	TRBV11-2	TRBJ2-2	-
TGTGCCAGCAGCCAACGACTAGCGGGATCACGGGAGACCCAGTACTTC	CASSQRLAGSRETQYF	-	TRBV3-1	TRBJ2-5	TRBD2
TGTGCCAGTAGTGGCGGGACAGGGATTTCCGAGCAGTACTTC	CASSGGTGISEQYF	-	TRBV19	TRBJ2-7	TRBD1
TGTGCCAGCAGTGATTGGAGGACTAGCGGGAGTTATGAGCAGTTCTTC	CASSDWRTSGSYEQFF	-	TRBV6-1	TRBJ2-1	TRBD2
TGTGCCTGGAGTGGACTAGCGGTGAATGAGCAGTTCTTC	CAWSGLAVNEQFF	-	TRBV30	TRBJ2-1	TRBD2
TGTGCCAGCAGCTTAGAAACTAGCGGGAGTGGGGAGACCCAGTACTTC	CASSLETSGSGETQYF	many	TRBV7-2	TRBJ2-5	TRBD2
TGCAGCGTTGGGACTAGCGGGAGCGTTTTAGAGACCCAGTACTTC	CSVGTSGSVLETQYF	few	TRBV29-1	TRBJ2-5	TRBD2
TGTGCCAGTAGTATACGGGGGGACACCGGGGAGCTGTTTTTT	CASSIRGDTGELFF	few	TRBV19	TRBJ2-2	TRBD2
TGTGCCAGCAGACTAGTGTCCGGGGAGCTGTTTTTT	CASRLVSGELFF	few	TRBV12-3/TRBV12-4	TRBJ2-2	-
TGTGCCAGCAACCGGGACGGAGAGACCCAGTACTTC	CASNRDGETQYF	many	TRBV7-2	TRBJ2-5	-
TGCGCCAGCAGCTTGGTGGGGGTCGGACAGGGAAGGAACACTGAAGCTTTCTTT	CASSLVGVGQGRNTEAFF	-	TRBV5-1	TRBJ1-1	TRBD1
TGTGCCAGCAGCCATGCGGGGCAGGGCATGGCTTTCTTT	CASSHAGQGMAFF	many	TRBV11-2	TRBJ1-1	-
TGTGCCAGCCAGATGAGGAACACCGGGGAGCTGTTTTTT	CASQMRNTGELFF	-	TRBV6-2/TRBV6-3	TRBJ2-2	-
TGTGCCAGCAGCTTCTGGACAGGGACCAATGAGCAGTTCTTC	CASSFWTGTNEQFF	-	TRBV7-9	TRBJ2-1	TRBD1
TGTGCCAGCCTGATAGCGGGCAGACAAGAGACCCAGTACTTC	CASLIAGRQETQYF	many	TRBV3-1	TRBJ2-5	TRBD2
TGTGCCAGCAGCTCCACGGAGCAGACTAGCGGGGGCGAGCAGTACTTC	CASSSTEQTSGGEQYF	few	TRBV7-2	TRBJ2-7	TRBD2
TGTGCCAGCAGTTCCCCTAGCGCTAGCTCCTACGAGCAGTACTTC	CASSSPSASSYEQYF	many	TRBV28	TRBJ2-7	-
TGCAGTGCTAGAGATTGGGGAGGGGGTTTTAACAATGAGCAGTTCTTC	CSARDWGGGFNNEQFF	few	TRBV20-1	TRBJ2-1	-
TGTGCCAGCAGTTACGGGGGGACAATCAACTATAGCTACACCTTC	CASSYGGTINYSYTF	-	TRBV6-5	TRBJ1-2	-
TGTGCCAGCAGTAGGGCCGGCGGAGGTGGCTACACCTTC	CASSRAGGGGYTF	many	TRBV6-1	TRBJ1-2	-
TGTGCCAGCAGTTTCGACAGCCGCGGTTATCAGCCCCAGCATTTT	CASSFDSRGYQPQHF	many	TRBV12-3/TRBV12-4	TRBJ1-5	-
TGTGCCAGCAGTGAAGGGCCGGGAAGGGAGTACTTC	CASSEGPGREYF	many	TRBV6-1	TRBJ2-7	-
TGTGCCAGCAGTTTAATACAGGGCGGGCAGTACTTC	CASSLIQGGQYF	few	TRBV28	TRBJ2-7	-
TGCGCCAGCAGTGAGTACCCAAGTGAGCAGTACTTC	CASSEYPSEQYF	-	TRBV10-2	TRBJ2-7	-